These 24 T cell receptor beta chains share one sample of origin, sequenced in a study of cytomegalovirus exposure and HLA in healthy donors. PCR used 60 Vbeta primers and 13 Jbeta primers. Profiling relied on immunoSEQ multiplex PCR, and the TCRdb table lists in-frame clones only, not all of them. The table records 160,000 or so clones, 65% to 80% of them present only once. The sequenced sample consisted of PBMCs. The source is a man aged 18-30 years in good health and CMV-seropositive.

The V gene is TRBV6-6, the J gene TRBJ2-3; TRBD1 agrees at 7 bases. The CDR3 contains 14 residues. The germline V gene encodes CDR1 MNHNY and CDR2 SVGAGI (reference sequence). The V and J ends lost 4 bases and 5 bases, in that order; junction bases with no gene match: 6. In DNA, the CDR3 is TGTGCCAGCAGTTCCGGACAGGAAAAAGATACGCAGTATTTT. It is translated as CASSSGQEKDTQYF.

The chain has TRBV11-2 and TRBJ2-1, with D hard to call. The germline CDR1 and CDR2 sequences are SGHAT and FQNNGV. The V and J ends lost 3 bases and 12 bases respectively, with 12 bases between them. This CDR3 contains 12 residues. CDR3 residues: CASSLIPGGQFF. DNA for the CDR3: TGTGCCAGCAGCTTGATACCGGGTGGGCAGTTCTTC.

V and J are TRBV13 and TRBJ2-5, with 11 bases lining up with TRBD2. Germline-derived CDR1 and CDR2 are PRHDT and FYEKMQ (reference sequence). Losses at the gene ends were 5 bases for V and 5 bases for J; bases not matched to a gene: 10. The CDR3 consists of 16 residues. The CDR3 is CASSTRLAGTGETQYF. Here the CDR3 DNA reads TGTGCCAGCAGCACCCGACTAGCGGGGACGGGGGAGACCCAGTACTTC.

The chain links TRBV27 to TRBJ1-1; D gene ambiguous. The CDR3 has 13 residues. The germline CDR1 and CDR2 sequences are MNHEY and SMNVEV (reference sequence). Deletions cut 5 bases from V and 1 base from J, with 8 bases between. The CDR3: CASSQVRNTEAFF. CDR3 DNA sequence: TGTGCCAGCAGTCAGGTCAGGAACACTGAAGCTTTCTTT.

The chain employs TRBV6-5 and TRBJ1-2; 9 positions match TRBD1. This CDR3 spans 15 amino acids. With V trimmed by 7 bases and J by 8 bases, 14 bases remained unmatched. Germline V gene sequence: CDR1 MNHEY, CDR2 SVGAGI. CDR3 sequence reads: CASTAGTGSTIGYTF. In nucleotides, the CDR3 is TGTGCCAGCACCGCCGGGACAGGGAGTACTATCGGCTACACCTTC.

This clone turned up a few times. The chain links TRBV28 to TRBJ1-1; the match to TRBD1 covers 8 bases. The V gene end was trimmed by 3 bases and the J gene end by 1 base; junction bases not matched to a gene: 13. The germline V gene has CDR1 MDHEN and CDR2 SYDVKM. The CDR3 is 18 residues long. CDR3 coding DNA: TGTGCCAGCAGTTTCCCTGCAGGGGGGGGACAGGAGAACACTGAAGCTTTCTTT. Its protein is CASSFPAGGGQENTEAFF.

This clone was observed a handful of times. The V call is TRBV11-2, the J call TRBJ2-2; 8 nucleotides line up with TRBD2. The CDR3 consists of 14 residues. J gave up 7 bases and V 1 base, and 2 bases lay outside the gene matches. Germline V gene lookup returns CDR1 SGHAT and CDR2 FQNNGV. The CDR3 region is CASSLAGGVGELFF. CDR3 in DNA: TGTGCCAGCAGCTTAGCGGGGGGGGTCGGGGAGCTGTTTTTT. The whole variable domain, filled in from reference TRBV11-2 and TRBJ2-2, reads EAGVAQSPRYKIIEKRQSVAFWCNPISGHATLYWYQQILGQGPKLLIQFQNNGVVDDSQLPKDRFSAERLKGVDSTLKIQPAKLEDSAVYLCASSLAGGVGELFFGEGSRLTVL.

The gene calls are TRBV4-2 and TRBJ1-1, with D tentatively TRBD1 (6 bases). Germline V CDR1 and CDR2: LGHNA, YNFKEQ. The CDR3 covers 12 residues. V lost 4 bases, J lost 8 bases, and 11 bases lay in between. This CDR3 reads CASSRGGAEAFF. Written as DNA, the CDR3 is TGTGCCAGCAGCCGCGGGGGGGCAGAAGCTTTCTTT.

This chain connects TRBV7-9 to TRBJ2-7; 11 bases map to TRBD2. The CDR3 is 14 amino acids. V lost 4 bases, J lost 5 bases, and 4 bases stayed unmatched. Germline CDR1 is SEHNR and CDR2 is FQNEAQ (reference sequence). CDR3 residues: CASSSSGRTDEQYV. CDR3 in DNA: TGTGCCAGCAGCTCTAGCGGGAGGACGGACGAGCAGTACGTC.

The V and J genes are TRBV6-6 and TRBJ1-5; D is unclear. CDR3 length: 13 amino acids. With 2 bases removed from V and 2 bases from J, the gap between germline ends came to 4 bases. The germline CDR1 and CDR2 sequences are MNHNY and SVGAGI (reference sequence). The CDR3 bases are TGTGCCAGCAGTTACACAGGCAATCAGCCCCAGCATTTT. Amino acid sequence: CASSYTGNQPQHF.

This clone was seen a few times. The chain joins TRBV6-5 to TRBJ1-2; 8 bases match TRBD1. Germline loops: CDR1 MNHEY, CDR2 SVGAGI. Trimming took 6 bases from V and 2 from J; bases not matched to a gene: 8. The CDR3 extends over 15 amino acids. This CDR3 is CASRSQGGGNYGYTF. The CDR3 DNA follows: TGTGCCAGCAGGTCACAGGGGGGAGGGAACTATGGCTACACCTTC.

The chain joins TRBV7-2 to TRBJ2-1; possibly TRBD1 for D (5 bases). This CDR3 spans 13 amino acids. The germline CDR1 and CDR2 sequences are SGHTA and FQGNSA. Trimming took off 2 bases at V and 5 bases at J, with 7 bases between the two ends. The DNA for the CDR3 is TGTGCCAGCAGCTTATACAGGAACAATGAGCAGTTCTTC. This sequence encodes CASSLYRNNEQFF. Full variable domain (rest looked up from reference TRBV7-2 and TRBJ2-1): GAGVSQSPSNKVTEKGKDVELRCDPISGHTALYWYRQSLGQGLEFLIYFQGNSAPDKSGLPSDRFSAERTGGSVSTLTIQRTQQEDSAVYLCASSLYRNNEQFFGPGTRLTVL.

The chain recombines TRBV5-6 with TRBJ2-1; 11 positions match TRBD2. The CDR3 has 15 amino acids. The germline V gene has CDR1 SGHDT and CDR2 YYEEEE. Trimming at V came to 4 bases and at J to 7 bases, leaving 7 bases not matched to a gene. Written as DNA, the CDR3 is TGTGCCAGCAGCCCACTACTAGCGGGGGAGAATGAGCAGTTCTTC. This codes for CASSPLLAGENEQFF.

This clone showed up just a few times. The V call is TRBV5-1, the J call TRBJ2-5; 11 bases fit TRBD2. In germline, CDR1 is SGHRS, CDR2 YFSETQ. The CDR3 is made up of 14 amino acids. With V trimmed by 4 bases and J by 5 bases, 4 bases remained unmatched. DNA for the CDR3: TGCGCCAGCAGCCCGTTAGCGGGAGGGGAGACCCAGTACTTC. Amino acids: CASSPLAGGETQYF.

In its sample, this clone was seen once. The V call is TRBV27, the J call TRBJ1-3; D is ambiguous. The V and J ends lost 3 bases and 2 bases respectively, with 5 bases between them. From germline, CDR1 is MNHEY and CDR2 SMNVEV (reference sequence). The CDR3 is 13 residues long. The CDR3 sequence is CASSFTAGNTIYF. CDR3 coding DNA: TGTGCCAGCAGTTTTACAGCTGGAAACACCATATATTTT.

The chain is built from TRBV7-9 and TRBJ1-1; 8 bases match TRBD1. The CDR3 extends over 17 amino acids. Germline CDR1 reads SEHNR; CDR2 reads FQNEAQ (reference sequence). The trim removed 4 bases at V and 1 base at J, leaving 11 bases unmatched. In DNA form, the CDR3 reads TGTGCCAGCAGCTCCGACAGGGGAAGTGTTTGGAACACTGAAGCTTTCTTT. It encodes CASSSDRGSVWNTEAFF.

The table lists this clone with a few counts. The chain employs TRBV6-6 and TRBJ2-1; 8 nucleotides align to TRBD2. The junction had 11 bases not matched to a gene; V was cut back by 1 base and J by 9 bases. Germline V gene sequence: CDR1 MNHNY, CDR2 SVGAGI (reference sequence). This CDR3 contains 16 residues. The CDR3: CASSYLFSGGVGEQFF. The CDR3 bases are TGTGCCAGCAGTTACTTGTTCAGCGGGGGAGTGGGTGAGCAGTTCTTC.

The V call is TRBV5-6, the J call TRBJ2-1, with D unclear. The V end lost 4 bases, the J end lost 6 bases, and 8 bases lay between the germline ends. The CDR3 spans 12 residues. Germline CDR1 reads SGHDT; CDR2 reads YYEEEE. Here the CDR3 reads CASSLLGNEQFF. Written as DNA, the CDR3 is TGTGCCAGCAGCCTTCTAGGCAATGAGCAGTTCTTC. The full variable domain, completed using reference TRBV5-6 and TRBJ2-1, is DAGVTQSPTHLIKTRGQQVTLRCSPKSGHDTVSWYQQALGQGPQFIFQYYEEEERQRGNFPDRFSGHQFPNYSSELNVNALLLGDSALYLCASSLLGNEQFFGPGTRLTVL.

The V and J genes are TRBV18 and TRBJ2-3; no reliable D call. Germline loops: CDR1 KGHSH, CDR2 LQKENI. This CDR3 has 13 residues. Trimming pared 2 bases from V and 2 bases from J, leaving 5 bases between. CDR3: CASSPVSTDTQYF. Here the CDR3 DNA reads TGTGCCAGCTCACCAGTATCCACAGATACGCAGTATTTT.

In its sample, this clone was seen a few times. The chain has TRBV28 and TRBJ1-6; D uncertain. CDR1 and CDR2 (germline): MDHEN, SYDVKM. V was trimmed by 7 bases and J by 7 bases, leaving 17 bases between them. CDR3 length: 15 amino acids. The CDR3 bases are TGTGCCAGCACCTTGGCCGGGGTGTCCAATTCACCCCTCCACTTT. Its translation is CASTLAGVSNSPLHF.

V usage is TRBV4-2 and J usage is TRBJ2-4; 8 bases are shared with TRBD2. Germline V gene lookup returns CDR1 LGHNA and CDR2 YNFKEQ. This CDR3 comprises 15 residues. J lost 10 bases, V lost 4 bases, and 12 bases had no gene match. The CDR3 sequence: CASSPKLSGERIQYF. As DNA, the CDR3 is TGTGCCAGCAGCCCGAAGCTTAGCGGGGAAAGGATTCAGTACTTC.

The CDR3, as DNA: TGTGCCAGCAGCCCAAAACGGGACAGGCTCTACAATGAGCAGTTCTTC. Protein sequence: CASSPKRDRLYNEQFF. V and J are TRBV7-9 and TRBJ2-1, with 8 bases lining up with TRBD1. V gave up 5 bases and J gave up 3 bases; unmatched junction bases: 9. The CDR3 totals 16 residues. The germline V gene has CDR1 SEHNR and CDR2 FQNEAQ (reference sequence).

The chain combines TRBV2 with TRBJ1-6; TRBD1 is a possible D gene (6 bases). CDR1 and CDR2 from the germline V gene are SNHLY and FYNNEI. The length of the CDR3 is 19 residues. V lost 6 bases and J lost 0, with 21 bases in between. CDR3 sequence: CASRGPGHSSSSYNSPLHF. DNA of the CDR3: TGTGCCAGCAGGGGACCGGGACACAGCTCGAGCTCCTATAATTCACCCCTCCACTTT.

The V gene is TRBV28, the J gene TRBJ1-1; D possibly corresponds to TRBD1 (6 bases). Germline CDR1 and CDR2: MDHEN and SYDVKM. The V end was cut by 6 bases, the J end by 0 bases, with 11 bases between. The CDR3 spans 14 residues. The CDR3 spells CASSIGQMNTEAFF. CDR3 bases: TGTGCCAGCAGCATAGGACAGATGAACACTGAAGCTTTCTTT.